The clone carrying this T cell receptor beta chain was counted many times. The data are from a study of T cells in Graves' hyperthyroidism and ophthalmopathy. The overall study: Peripheral blood was drawn at first diagnosis, prior to all treatment.

Regions amplified from RNA transcripts were the TCR beta CDR3 regions. Primed by the HTBI set, a first-round RT-PCR was run on the TCR CDR3. TCRdb used MiXCR to reprocess the multiplex PCR reads, holding one entry per CDR3 protein. This repertoire shows 550,000 to 800,000 distinct CDR3 sequences, around 15% found once; its top ten account for 8.4%. Sequencing was carried out using blood. This receptor was taken from a young man with Graves' hyperthyroidism.

The chain's CDR3 is CASSLMELTTNEKLFF. DNA of the CDR3: TGTGCCAGCAGCCTAATGGAGTTAACAACTAATGAAAAACTGTTTTTT. The chain has TRBV11-2 and TRBJ1-4; D not certain. The CDR3 totals 16 residues. The V gene lost 5 bases and the J gene lost 0 bases, with 13 bases spanning the gap. The germline gives CDR1 SGHAT, CDR2 FQNNGV.